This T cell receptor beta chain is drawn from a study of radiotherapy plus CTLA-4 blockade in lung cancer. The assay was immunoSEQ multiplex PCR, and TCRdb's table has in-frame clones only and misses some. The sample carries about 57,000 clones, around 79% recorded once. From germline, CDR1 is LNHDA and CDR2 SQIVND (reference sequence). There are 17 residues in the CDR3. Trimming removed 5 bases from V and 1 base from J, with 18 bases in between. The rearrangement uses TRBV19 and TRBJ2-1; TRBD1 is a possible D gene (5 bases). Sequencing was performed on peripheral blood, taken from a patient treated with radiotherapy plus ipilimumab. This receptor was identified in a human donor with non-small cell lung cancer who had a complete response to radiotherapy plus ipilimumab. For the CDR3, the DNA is TGTGCCAGTAGTCAGAAAAGGGGTGTAGGTTCCTACAATGAGCAGTTCTTC. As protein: CASSQKRGVGSYNEQFF.